The rows below give T cell receptor beta chains drawn from one sample of a study of T cell responses to AZD1222 COVID-19 vaccine. Profiled with immunoSEQ multiplex PCR; TCRdb holds only in-frame clones, not every one. The sample holds about 150,000 clones, around 93% seen once. The sample in question was peripheral blood, obtained 28 days after the second AZD1222 dose. The receptors shown here come from an adult who received the AZD1222 COVID-19 vaccine. The CDR3 runs from the conserved cysteine through the conserved F or W. A D gene is named only where the DNA matches it firmly. The size of a clone is reported for some rows only, either as once, few or many, or as a class for expanded clones.

J,D,size,V,length,CDR3,DNA
TRBJ2-3,.,.,TRBV4-3,15,CASSQRSASTDTQYF,TGCGCCAGCAGCCAAAGGAGCGCGAGCACAGATACGCAGTATTTT
TRBJ1-5,.,.,TRBV11-2,15,CASSLGRISNQPQHF,TGTGCCAGCAGCTTGGGACGGATAAGCAATCAGCCCCAGCATTTT
TRBJ2-2,.,.,TRBV30,17,CAWSVRVGTRNTGELFF,TGTGCCTGGAGTGTAAGGGTTGGGACACGGAACACCGGGGAGCTGTTTTTT
TRBJ1-2,.,.,TRBV27,16,CASRSYRAPRQYGYTF,TGTGCCAGCAGGTCCTACCGGGCCCCGAGGCAATACGGCTACACCTTC
TRBJ2-2,.,.,TRBV11-2,13,CASSPRLAGELFF,TGTGCCAGCAGCCCCCGATTGGCCGGGGAGCTGTTTTTT
TRBJ1-3,.,.,TRBV5-5,16,CASSRELGGPGNTIYF,TGTGCCAGCAGCCGGGAATTAGGGGGGCCTGGAAACACCATATATTTT
TRBJ1-2,.,.,TRBV28,12,CATSVGDYGYTF,TGTGCCACCTCTGTGGGTGACTATGGCTACACCTTC
TRBJ1-2,.,.,TRBV5-5,15,CASSLVKLLIYGYTF,TGTGCCAGCAGCTTGGTGAAGTTATTAATTTATGGCTACACCTTC
TRBJ2-3,TRBD1,.,TRBV29-1,17,CSVRGDPGQGRTDTQYF,TGCAGCGTCAGGGGCGATCCGGGACAGGGCCGCACAGATACGCAGTATTTT
TRBJ2-1,.,.,TRBV21-1,14,CASSEGIYYNEQFF,TGTGCCAGCAGCGAAGGGATCTATTACAATGAGCAGTTCTTC
TRBJ2-7,.,.,TRBV10-3,13,CAIGGGTLYEQYF,TGTGCCATCGGCGGAGGGACCCTCTACGAGCAGTACTTC
TRBJ2-1,.,.,TRBV7-3,15,CASSLMAVARNEQFF,TGTGCCAGCAGCTTAATGGCGGTGGCTCGGAATGAGCAGTTCTTC
TRBJ1-5,TRBD1,.,TRBV24-1,13,CATSQQGGQPQHF,TGTGCCACCAGTCAACAGGGGGGTCAGCCCCAGCATTTT
TRBJ2-7,.,.,TRBV6-6,16,CASSYGAGQFVYEQYF,TGTGCCAGCAGTTACGGGGCGGGACAGTTCGTCTACGAGCAGTACTTC
TRBJ1-2,.,once,TRBV28,12,CASSLGSYGYTF,TGTGCCAGCAGTTTGGGCAGCTATGGCTACACCTTC
TRBJ1-1,TRBD1,.,TRBV28,17,CASSRLGRGRILTEAFF,TGTGCCAGCAGTCGGCTGGGGAGGGGGCGGATTTTAACTGAAGCTTTCTTT
TRBJ2-1,.,.,TRBV12-3/TRBV12-4,11,CATPWENEQFF,TGTGCCACCCCCTGGGAAAATGAGCAGTTCTTC
TRBJ1-2,.,.,TRBV4-2,12,CASSQDSGFRGF,TGTGCCAGCAGCCAAGATTCGGGCTTTAGGGGTTTC
TRBJ1-3,.,.,TRBV6-1,13,CASSDISGDTIYF,TGTGCCAGCAGTGACATCAGTGGGGACACCATATATTTT
TRBJ1-1,TRBD1,.,TRBV6-5,14,CASSYGQGATEAFF,TGTGCCAGCAGTTACGGACAGGGCGCCACTGAAGCTTTCTTT
TRBJ2-7,.,.,TRBV6-5,14,CASSYSRDYYEQYF,TGTGCCAGCAGTTACTCGCGGGATTACTACGAGCAGTACTTC
TRBJ1-2,.,.,TRBV6-5,15,CASSSPSGTSGGYTF,TGTGCCAGCAGTTCCCCCTCCGGGACCTCCGGCGGCTACACCTTC
TRBJ2-7,TRBD2,.,TRBV4-1,14,CASSPAGEPYEQYF,TGCGCCAGCAGTCCTGCGGGGGAACCCTACGAGCAGTACTTC
TRBJ2-1,TRBD2,once,TRBV28,15,CASSLWTSGRAEQFF,TGTGCCAGCAGTTTATGGACTAGCGGGAGGGCAGAGCAGTTCTTC
TRBJ1-2,.,.,TRBV28,14,CASSLSVPEYGYTF,TGTGCCAGCAGTTTATCGGTTCCGGAGTATGGCTACACCTTC
TRBJ1-2,.,.,TRBV6-5,14,CASSYGAGPYGYTF,TGTGCCAGCAGTTACGGGGCAGGGCCTTATGGCTACACCTTC
TRBJ1-2,.,.,TRBV12-3/TRBV12-4,13,CASSSLGYYGYTF,TGTGCCAGCAGTTCCTTGGGGTACTATGGCTACACCTTC
TRBJ2-5,.,.,TRBV24-1,14,CATSDPLGQETQYF,TGTGCCACCAGTGATCCCTTGGGCCAAGAGACCCAGTACTTC
TRBJ1-2,.,.,TRBV21-1,11,CAGRRYYGYTF,TGTGCCGGCCGGCGCTACTATGGCTACACCTTC
TRBJ2-7,.,.,TRBV7-2,14,CASSPEPSTYEQYF,TGTGCCAGCAGCCCGGAACCTTCGACCTACGAGCAGTACTTC
TRBJ2-5,.,.,TRBV18,13,CASSPRQQETQYF,TGTGCCAGCTCACCACGACAGCAAGAGACCCAGTACTTC
TRBJ2-1,TRBD2,once,TRBV4-3,17,CASSRPSGSTSYNEQFF,TGCGCCAGCAGCCGCCCTAGCGGGAGTACGTCCTACAATGAGCAGTTCTTC
TRBJ1-2,.,.,TRBV5-1,15,CASSREGLANYGYTF,TGCGCCAGCAGCCGAGAGGGATTAGCTAACTATGGCTACACCTTC
TRBJ1-2,.,few,TRBV9,15,CASSEGPSGGYGYTF,TGTGCCAGCAGCGAGGGCCCATCGGGAGGCTATGGCTACACCTTC
TRBJ1-3,.,.,TRBV6-5,14,CASSRQRSGNTIYF,TGTGCCAGCAGTCGACAGCGCTCTGGAAACACCATATATTTT
TRBJ2-7,.,.,TRBV7-2,15,CASSLVLPAVYEQYF,TGTGCCAGCAGCTTAGTTCTCCCGGCGGTCTACGAGCAGTACTTC
TRBJ1-5,.,.,TRBV6-2/TRBV6-3,14,CASSYNAANQPQHF,TGTGCCAGCAGTTACAATGCCGCCAATCAGCCCCAGCATTTT
TRBJ1-5,.,.,TRBV28,16,CASSTDLAGAHQPQHF,TGTGCCAGCAGTACCGACCTTGCGGGGGCCCATCAGCCCCAGCATTTT
TRBJ2-2,.,.,TRBV11-2,13,CASSLSPSGELFF,TGTGCCAGCAGCTTATCACCTTCCGGGGAGCTGTTTTTT